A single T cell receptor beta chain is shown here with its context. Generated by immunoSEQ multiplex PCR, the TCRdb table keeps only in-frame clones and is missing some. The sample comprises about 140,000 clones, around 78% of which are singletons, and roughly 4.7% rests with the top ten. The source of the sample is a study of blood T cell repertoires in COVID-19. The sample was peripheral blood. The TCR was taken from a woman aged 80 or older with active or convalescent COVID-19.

The CDR3 here is CASSGPNRGGYTF. CDR3 bases: TGTGCCAGCAGTGGCCCAAATAGGGGTGGCTACACCTTC. The chain is built from TRBV2 and TRBJ1-2; D possibly corresponds to TRBD1 (5 bases). Germline V gene data show CDR1 as SNHLY and CDR2 as FYNNEI. The CDR3 length is 13 residues. Trimming shortened V by 4 bases and J by 7 bases, and 13 bases separated the two germline ends.